Following are 26 T cell receptor beta chains from one sample sequenced in a study of cytomegalovirus exposure and HLA in healthy donors. The PCR had 60 Vbeta and 13 Jbeta primers. The data were produced by immunoSEQ multiplex PCR, yet TCRdb's version contains in-frame clones alone and is incomplete. The table lists some 130,000 clones. The sequenced material came from PBMCs. Source of these receptors: a woman in her 40s in good health and CMV-seropositive.

The chain combines TRBV5-6 with TRBJ1-2; a possible D gene is TRBD1 (6 bases). The length of the CDR3 is 15 residues. V was shortened by 3 bases and J by 6 bases, with 18 bases between the two germline ends. CDR1 SGHDT and CDR2 YYEEEE come from the germline V gene. As DNA, the CDR3 is TGTGCCAGCAGCTCGGGGGGGTCAGGGGATGATGGCTACACCTTC. Translation: CASSSGGSGDDGYTF. Together with reference TRBV5-6 and TRBJ1-2, the CDR3 gives the full variable domain: DAGVTQSPTHLIKTRGQQVTLRCSPKSGHDTVSWYQQALGQGPQFIFQYYEEEERQRGNFPDRFSGHQFPNYSSELNVNALLLGDSALYLCASSSGGSGDDGYTFGSGTRLTVV.

The gene calls are TRBV29-1 and TRBJ2-3, with 10 bases matching TRBD2. Germline CDR1 reads SQVTM; CDR2 reads ANQGSEA. The CDR3 contains 15 residues. Trimming took 3 bases from V and 4 from J; bases not matched to a gene: 7. CDR3 sequence (DNA): TGCAGCGTTGAGGCTAGCGGGAGACCCTCAGATACGCAGTATTTT. It encodes CSVEASGRPSDTQYF.

The chain uses TRBV5-6 and TRBJ1-2, with 7 bases that match TRBD1. Trimming took 1 base from V and 7 from J; bases not matched to a gene: 10. The CDR3 spans 15 residues. Germline CDR1 reads SGHDT; CDR2 reads YYEEEE. CDR3 DNA: TGTGCCAGCAGCTTGCTGGACAGGTCAGCCGGTGGCTACACCTTC. Translation gives CASSLLDRSAGGYTF.

The genes are TRBV6-1 and TRBJ2-2, with 8 nucleotides matching TRBD2. The CDR3 has 18 residues. Germline V gives CDR1 MNHNS, CDR2 SASEGT. V was clipped by 3 bases and J by 0 bases; unmatched bases: 9. Here the CDR3 reads CASSDAGLVLSNTGELFF. The CDR3 DNA reads TGTGCCAGCAGTGATGCGGGACTAGTTCTTTCGAACACCGGGGAGCTGTTTTTT.

This chain joins TRBV5-1 and TRBJ2-2; D gene uncertain. The length of the CDR3 is 11 residues. Germline values: CDR1 SGHRS, CDR2 YFSETQ. The germline V and J ends were trimmed by 7 bases and 8 bases, with 9 bases remaining between them. CDR3 bases: TGCGCCAGCCGACTCGGGGGGGAGCTGTTTTTT. Protein sequence: CASRLGGELFF.

V and J are TRBV28 and TRBJ2-1; a possible D gene is TRBD2 (5 bases). V was clipped by 7 bases and J by 0 bases, with 16 bases between them. CDR1 is MDHEN and CDR2 is SYDVKM in the germline V gene. CDR3 length: 16 amino acids. CDR3 sequence: CASINSASPSYNEQFF. CDR3 nucleotide sequence: TGTGCCAGCATCAATAGCGCGTCTCCCTCCTACAATGAGCAGTTCTTC.

This chain links TRBV9 with TRBJ2-7; the match to TRBD2 covers 7 bases. Looked up from germline, CDR1 is SGDLS and CDR2 is YYNGEE. V was clipped by 0 bases and J by 6 bases; unmatched bases: 6. The CDR3 length is 14 residues. The CDR3 sequence is CASSVGAGVGEQYF. In nucleotides, the CDR3 is TGTGCCAGCAGCGTAGGTGCGGGAGTAGGCGAGCAGTACTTC. Variable domain in full (rest from reference TRBV9 and TRBJ2-7): DSGVTQTPKHLITATGQRVTLRCSPRSGDLSVYWYQQSLDQGLQFLIQYYNGEERAKGNILERFSAQQFPDLHSELNLSSLELGDSALYFCASSVGAGVGEQYFGPGTRLTVT.

The genes are TRBV5-6 and TRBJ2-7; TRBD1 aligns across 10 bases. V shed 3 bases, J shed 4 bases, and the junction held 7 bases outside the gene matches. In germline, CDR1 is SGHDT, CDR2 YYEEEE. The CDR3 extends over 15 amino acids. The DNA of the CDR3 is TGTGCCAGCAGCTCCGACAGGGGGCGGACTTACGAGCAGTACTTC. This encodes CASSSDRGRTYEQYF.

The chain recombines TRBV30 with TRBJ2-5, with TRBD2 identical over 12 bases. The CDR3 totals 14 residues. Unmatched junction bases numbered 4, after V lost 3 bases and J lost 5 bases. The germline gives CDR1 GTSNPN, CDR2 SVGIG (reference sequence). As DNA, the CDR3 is TGTGCCTGGAGACTAGCGGGAGGTAGCGAGACCCAGTACTTC. It is translated as CAWRLAGGSETQYF.

The chain links TRBV19 to TRBJ2-7; unclear D gene. Trimming shortened V by 3 bases and J by 2 bases, and 17 bases separated the two germline ends. Germline CDR1 and CDR2: LNHDA and SQIVND (reference sequence). CDR3 length: 16 amino acids. For the CDR3, the DNA is TGTGCCAGTAGTATCCCCGGCAGGCCTTCTACCTACGAGCAGTACTTC. Protein sequence: CASSIPGRPSTYEQYF.

V gene TRBV29-1 combines with J gene TRBJ1-1; 7 nucleotides line up with TRBD1. CDR1 SQVTM and CDR2 ANQGSEA come from the germline V gene. The CDR3 extends over 14 amino acids. V gave up 6 bases and J gave up 4 bases; unmatched junction bases: 11. CDR3 DNA sequence: TGCAGCGTCGAATTTACAGGGGCTGGCACTGAAGCTTTCTTT. Encoded protein: CSVEFTGAGTEAFF.

The genes are TRBV19 and TRBJ1-1; D might be TRBD1 (6 bases). Trimming removed 8 bases from V and 1 base from J, with 17 bases in between. The germline CDR1 and CDR2 sequences are LNHDA and SQIVND (reference sequence). The CDR3 covers 15 residues. The CDR3 sequence: CASVDRPLGNTEAFF. CDR3 DNA: TGTGCCAGTGTGGACAGACCCTTAGGGAACACTGAAGCTTTCTTT.

This chain links TRBV7-9 with TRBJ2-1; 9 bases line up with TRBD1. The CDR3 is 16 amino acids. The V segment lost 6 bases and the J segment 7 bases; nucleotides outside the gene matches: 13. The germline V gene encodes CDR1 SEHNR and CDR2 FQNEAQ (reference sequence). The CDR3 reads CASSSRTGESPNEQFF. CDR3 nucleotides: TGTGCCAGCAGTTCCCGGACAGGGGAATCCCCAAATGAGCAGTTCTTC.

The V and J genes are TRBV28 and TRBJ1-2, with 8 bases that match TRBD1. CDR3 length: 14 amino acids. Germline CDR1 MDHEN, CDR2 SYDVKM. Unmatched junction bases numbered 10, after V lost 8 bases and J lost 5 bases. DNA for the CDR3: TGTGCCAGCGCCGACGACAGGGGACTTTATGGCTACACCTTC. It yields the protein CASADDRGLYGYTF.

The chain is built from TRBV6-1 and TRBJ2-7; 7 bases map to TRBD2. The germline CDR1 and CDR2 sequences are MNHNS and SASEGT. V gave up 2 bases and J gave up 0 bases; unmatched junction bases: 1. The CDR3 extends over 14 amino acids. In DNA form, the CDR3 reads TGTGCCAGCAGTGAACGGGGGGTCTCCTACGAGCAGTACTTC. It yields the protein CASSERGVSYEQYF.

The rearrangement uses TRBV7-9 and TRBJ2-6; tentative D call: TRBD1 (5 bases). Germline CDR1 and CDR2: SEHNR and FQNEAQ (reference sequence). The CDR3 totals 16 residues. V was clipped by 2 bases and J by 0 bases, with 8 bases between them. The DNA for the CDR3 is TGTGCCAGCAGCTTACGACAGAGCTCTGGGGCCAACGTCCTGACTTTC. Translated: CASSLRQSSGANVLTF.

This chain joins TRBV25-1 and TRBJ2-7; 10 nucleotides agree with TRBD2. V trimming: 4 bases; J trimming: 7 bases; junction bases outside the gene matches: 10. This CDR3 spans 15 amino acids. Germline CDR1 and CDR2: MGHDK and SYGVNS. In nucleotides, the CDR3 is TGTGCCAGCAGTGGCCGACTAGCGGGTCCGGGTGAGCAGTACTTC. It translates to CASSGRLAGPGEQYF.

This chain uses TRBV6-1 with TRBJ1-5; 7 bases line up with TRBD1. V dropped 4 bases and J dropped 7; count of bases not matched to a gene: 10. Germline V CDR1 and CDR2: MNHNS, SASEGT. The CDR3 contains 15 residues. CDR3 in amino acids: CASSAGRGQGQPQHF. For the CDR3, the DNA is TGTGCCAGCAGTGCAGGTAGGGGGCAGGGACAGCCCCAGCATTTT.

The chain joins TRBV4-1 to TRBJ2-5, with 9 bases that match TRBD2. V lost 0 bases and J lost 3; bases outside the gene matches: 5. The CDR3 runs to 16 residues. CDR1 is MGHRA, CDR2 YSYEKL, per germline. In nucleotides, the CDR3 is TGCGCCAGCAGCCAAGAGCGTAGCGGGAGAGAAGAGACCCAGTACTTC. Encoded protein: CASSQERSGREETQYF.

The J gene is TRBJ2-7, the V gene TRBV14; tentatively, D is TRBD1 (6 bases). V was cut by 6 bases and J by 4 bases, with 16 bases left in between. This CDR3 contains 14 residues. The germline gives CDR1 SGHDN, CDR2 FVKESK. The CDR3 DNA is TGTGCCAGCAGTCGGGCGTCACAGGGTTACGAGCAGTACTTC. Its protein is CASSRASQGYEQYF.

This rearrangement joins TRBV10-2 to TRBJ2-5, with D possibly being TRBD2 (6 bases). V lost 2 bases to trimming and J lost 0 bases, with 10 bases between them. The CDR3 has 15 amino acids. Looked up from germline, CDR1 is WSHSY and CDR2 is SAAADI. CDR3 residues: CASSEAGLYQETQYF. The CDR3 DNA is TGCGCCAGCAGTGAGGCGGGGCTGTACCAAGAGACCCAGTACTTC.

The chain links TRBV5-4 to TRBJ2-1, with TRBD2 matching 8 bases. The junction had 7 bases not matched to a gene; V was cut back by 4 bases and J by 4 bases. The CDR3 length is 15 residues. Germline assignment: CDR1 SGHNT and CDR2 YYREEE (reference sequence). The CDR3 loop reads CASSHQTSVYNEQFF. CDR3 nucleotide sequence: TGTGCCAGCAGCCACCAGACTAGCGTTTACAATGAGCAGTTCTTC.

This chain joins TRBV5-4 and TRBJ1-1, with D unclear. Germline V gives CDR1 SGHNT, CDR2 YYREEE (reference sequence). This CDR3 has 12 amino acids. The germline V and J ends were trimmed by 3 bases and 3 bases, with 6 bases remaining between them. The CDR3 DNA is TGTGCCAGCAGCTCGGCGGACACTGAAGCTTTCTTT. Encoded protein: CASSSADTEAFF.

The chain is built from TRBV10-3 and TRBJ2-3; tentatively, D is TRBD2 (5 bases). The CDR3 spans 14 residues. CDR1 and CDR2 from the germline V gene are ENHRY and SYGVKD. V lost 6 bases and J lost 1, with 11 bases in between. The CDR3 DNA reads as TGTGCCATCAGCCTGGAGGCGGGCACAGATACGCAGTATTTT. Amino acid sequence: CAISLEAGTDTQYF.

The chain employs TRBV9 and TRBJ2-7; TRBD1 agrees at 7 bases. Germline V lookup: CDR1 SGDLS, CDR2 YYNGEE. The V segment lost 0 bases and the J segment 2 bases; nucleotides outside the gene matches: 5. The length of the CDR3 is 15 residues. Here the CDR3 reads CASSVDGQGAYEQYF. The CDR3 DNA follows: TGTGCCAGCAGCGTAGACGGGCAGGGGGCCTACGAGCAGTACTTC.

The V call is TRBV28, the J call TRBJ2-7, with D perhaps matching TRBD1 (6 bases). This CDR3 spans 12 amino acids. The V end was cut by 7 bases, the J end by 3 bases, with 10 bases between. Germline assignment: CDR1 MDHEN and CDR2 SYDVKM. The DNA for the CDR3 is TGTGCCAGCATGGGGGCGATCTACGAGCAGTACTTC. It translates to CASMGAIYEQYF.